Listed below are T cell receptor beta chains from one sample, sequenced in a study of blood T cell repertoires in COVID-19. Data came from immunoSEQ multiplex PCR; TCRdb stores just in-frame clones and leaves some out. The sample lists 180,000 or so clones, around nine tenths seen once, with 1.5% to 2% in the top ten. The sequencing input was peripheral blood. The receptors originated from a man younger than 35 with active or convalescent COVID-19. Each CDR3 is given with its conserved first and last residue. Fields, in order: J gene, clone size, D gene, V gene, CDR3 length, CDR3 protein, CDR3 DNA. D genes are given only for firm matches. Clone size is stated in some rows and not others, as once, few, many or a class when expanded.

TRBJ1-5 once . TRBV6-6 15 CASSLDRFSNQPQHF TGTGCCAGCAGCCTGGACAGATTTAGCAATCAGCCCCAGCATTTT
TRBJ1-2 . TRBD1 TRBV10-2 17 CASSESNSRGRGKGYTF TGCGCCAGCAGTGAGTCGAATTCCCGTGGCAGGGGGAAGGGCTACACCTTC
TRBJ2-7 . . TRBV7-6 13 CASSLANSYEQYF TGTGCCAGCAGCTTAGCTAACTCCTACGAGCAGTACTTC
TRBJ2-7 . TRBD1 TRBV3-1/TRBV3-2 14 CASSQAGQGVEQYF TGTGCCAGCAGCCAAGCAGGACAGGGGGTCGAGCAGTACTTC
TRBJ1-2 . . TRBV10-1 14 CASYSLDGYYGYTF TGCGCCAGCTATTCGCTTGATGGCTACTATGGCTACACCTTC
TRBJ2-1 . TRBD2 TRBV5-6 15 CASSLEGLATNEQFF TGTGCCAGCAGCTTGGAGGGACTAGCGACCAATGAGCAGTTCTTC
TRBJ2-1 . TRBD2 TRBV5-4 15 CASRLSGGAGDEQFF TGTGCCAGCAGACTGAGCGGGGGGGCCGGAGATGAGCAGTTCTTC
TRBJ2-6 . TRBD1 TRBV3-1/TRBV3-2 15 CASSPLGGRANVLTF TGTGCCAGCAGCCCCTTAGGGGGCCGGGCCAACGTCCTGACTTTC
TRBJ2-7 . . TRBV27 14 CASSSPGRVYEQYF TGTGCCAGCAGTTCCCCCGGCAGGGTGTACGAGCAGTACTTC
TRBJ1-3 . . TRBV7-6 15 CASSLARSSGNTIYF TGTGCCAGCAGCTTAGCGCGCTCCTCTGGAAACACCATATATTTT
TRBJ1-4 . TRBD1 TRBV9 17 CASSVLGQGVRGEKLFF TGTGCCAGCAGCGTTCTGGGACAGGGTGTTCGAGGTGAAAAACTGTTTTTT
TRBJ1-6 . TRBD1 TRBV27 14 CASSLGTGDSPLHF TGTGCCAGCAGTTTAGGGACAGGGGATTCACCCCTCCACTTT
TRBJ2-5 . TRBD2 TRBV12-3/TRBV12-4 13 CASSHGGGETQYF TGTGCCAGCAGCCACGGGGGGGGAGAGACCCAGTACTTC
TRBJ1-1 . TRBD1 TRBV11-1 16 CASSPDRGRGNTEAFF TGTGCCAGCAGCCCCGACAGGGGGCGGGGGAACACTGAAGCTTTCTTT
TRBJ1-5 once . TRBV6-6 15 CASSPGGGWTQPQHF TGTGCCAGCAGCCCGGGGGGGGGCTGGACTCAGCCCCAGCATTTT
TRBJ1-6 . . TRBV7-9 17 CASSAQRGSSYNSPLHF TGTGCCAGCAGCGCGCAAAGGGGGAGCTCCTATAATTCACCCCTCCACTTT
TRBJ2-7 once TRBD1 TRBV10-3 13 CAISEGRGREQYF TGTGCCATCAGTGAGGGAAGGGGGCGAGAGCAGTACTTC
TRBJ2-1 . . TRBV29-1 13 CSVSYRVNNEQFF TGCAGCGTTTCCTATCGGGTCAACAATGAGCAGTTCTTC
TRBJ2-1 . . TRBV25-1 11 CASSEYLGVFF TGTGCCAGCAGTGAATACTTAGGGGTATTCTTC
TRBJ1-2 . . TRBV5-1 12 CASSPDSYGYTF TGCGCCAGCAGCCCGGACAGCTATGGCTACACCTTC
TRBJ2-2 . . TRBV3-1/TRBV3-2 14 CASSHRTVHGELFF TGTGCCAGCAGCCATAGGACAGTCCACGGGGAGCTGTTTTTT
TRBJ2-7 . . TRBV4-1 13 CASSQTGSYEQYF TGCGCCAGCAGCCAAACAGGAAGTTACGAGCAGTACTTC
TRBJ2-1 . . TRBV30 14 CAWSSSSGYKKQFF TGTGCCTGGAGTTCGAGTAGCGGCTACAAAAAACAGTTCTTC
TRBJ2-3 . . TRBV5-5 18 CASSFIGGATASTDTQYF TGTGCCAGCAGCTTTATCGGCGGGGCAACAGCTAGCACAGATACGCAGTATTTT
TRBJ2-7 once . TRBV13 12 CASSLGLGPQYF TGTGCCAGCAGCTTAGGGTTGGGCCCACAGTACTTC
TRBJ1-1 . . TRBV5-4 12 CASSQNRAEAFF TGTGCCAGCAGCCAAAACAGGGCTGAAGCTTTCTTT
TRBJ2-3 . . TRBV6-2/TRBV6-3 13 CASRPTSTDTQYF TGTGCCAGCAGGCCTACTAGCACAGATACGCAGTATTTT
TRBJ2-1 . TRBD2 TRBV19 15 CASIKREGGYNEQFF TGTGCCAGTATCAAGCGGGAGGGCGGCTACAATGAGCAGTTCTTC
TRBJ1-3 . . TRBV5-1 15 CASSPTVFSGNTIYF TGCGCCAGCAGCCCGACAGTTTTCTCTGGAAACACCATATATTTT
TRBJ2-7 . . TRBV6-2/TRBV6-3 14 CASSLSGYRYEQYF TGTGCCAGCAGTTTGTCAGGGTACCGCTACGAGCAGTACTTC
TRBJ1-6 . . TRBV27 14 CASSLQGIYSPLHF TGTGCCAGCAGTTTACAGGGGATCTATTCACCCCTCCACTTT